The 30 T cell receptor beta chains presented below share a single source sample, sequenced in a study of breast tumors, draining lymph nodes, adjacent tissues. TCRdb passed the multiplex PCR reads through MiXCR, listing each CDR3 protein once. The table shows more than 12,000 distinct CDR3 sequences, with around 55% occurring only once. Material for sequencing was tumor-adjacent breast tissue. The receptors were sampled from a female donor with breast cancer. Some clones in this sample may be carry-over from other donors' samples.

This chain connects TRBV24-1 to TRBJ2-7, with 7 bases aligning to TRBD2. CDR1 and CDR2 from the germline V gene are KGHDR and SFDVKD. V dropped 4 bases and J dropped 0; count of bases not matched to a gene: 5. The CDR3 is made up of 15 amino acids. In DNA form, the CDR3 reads TGTGCCACCAGTGACCCCACTAGCGCCTCCTACGAGCAGTACTTC. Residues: CATSDPTSASYEQYF.

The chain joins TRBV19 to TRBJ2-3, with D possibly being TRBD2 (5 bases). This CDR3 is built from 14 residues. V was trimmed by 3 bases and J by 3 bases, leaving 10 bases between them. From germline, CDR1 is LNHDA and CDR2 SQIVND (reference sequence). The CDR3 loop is CASSISGYTDTQYF. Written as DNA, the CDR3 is TGTGCCAGTAGTATTTCGGGGTATACAGATACGCAGTATTTT.

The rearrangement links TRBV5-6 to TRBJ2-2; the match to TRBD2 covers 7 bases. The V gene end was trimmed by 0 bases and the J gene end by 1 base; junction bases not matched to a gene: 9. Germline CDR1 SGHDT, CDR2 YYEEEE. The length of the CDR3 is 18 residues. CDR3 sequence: CASSLVGVGTMNTGELFF. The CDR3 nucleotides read TGTGCCAGCAGCTTGGTGGGGGTTGGGACTATGAACACCGGGGAGCTGTTTTTT.

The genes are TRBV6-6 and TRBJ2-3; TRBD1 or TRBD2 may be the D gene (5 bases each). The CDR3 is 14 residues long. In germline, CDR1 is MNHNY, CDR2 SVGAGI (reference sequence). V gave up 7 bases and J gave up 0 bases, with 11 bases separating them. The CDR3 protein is CASMRDLSTDTQYF. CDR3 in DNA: TGTGCCAGCATGAGGGACCTTAGCACAGATACGCAGTATTTT.

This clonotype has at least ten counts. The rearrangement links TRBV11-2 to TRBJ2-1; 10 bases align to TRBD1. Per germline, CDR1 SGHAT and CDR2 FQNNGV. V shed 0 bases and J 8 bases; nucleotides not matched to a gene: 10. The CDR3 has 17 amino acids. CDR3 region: CASSLDTARQGAHEQFF. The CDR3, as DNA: TGTGCCAGCAGCTTAGATACGGCGAGACAGGGGGCGCATGAGCAGTTCTTC.

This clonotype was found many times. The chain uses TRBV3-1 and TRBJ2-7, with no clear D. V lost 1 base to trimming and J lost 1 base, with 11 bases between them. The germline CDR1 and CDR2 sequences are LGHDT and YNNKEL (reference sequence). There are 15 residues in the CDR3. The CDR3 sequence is CASSQGTGMSYEQYF. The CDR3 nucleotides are TGTGCCAGCAGCCAAGGCACGGGTATGTCCTACGAGCAGTACTTC.

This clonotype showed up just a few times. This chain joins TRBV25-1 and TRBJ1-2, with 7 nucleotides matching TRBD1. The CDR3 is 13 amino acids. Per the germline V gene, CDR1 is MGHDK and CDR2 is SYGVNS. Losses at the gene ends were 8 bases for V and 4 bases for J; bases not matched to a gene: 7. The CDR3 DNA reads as TGTGCCAGCCGAGGGACAGCGTTCTATGGCTACACCTTC. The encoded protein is CASRGTAFYGYTF.

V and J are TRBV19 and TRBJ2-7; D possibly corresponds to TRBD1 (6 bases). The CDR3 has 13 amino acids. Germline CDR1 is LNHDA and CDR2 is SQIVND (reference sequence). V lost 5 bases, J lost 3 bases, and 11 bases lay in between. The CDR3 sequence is CASSHRAFYEQYF. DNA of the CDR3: TGTGCCAGTAGTCACAGGGCCTTCTACGAGCAGTACTTC.

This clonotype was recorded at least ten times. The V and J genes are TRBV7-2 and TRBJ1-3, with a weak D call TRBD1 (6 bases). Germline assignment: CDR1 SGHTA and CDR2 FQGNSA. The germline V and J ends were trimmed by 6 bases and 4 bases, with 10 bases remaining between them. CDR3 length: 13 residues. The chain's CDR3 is CASRRQAGNTIYF. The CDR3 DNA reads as TGTGCCAGCAGGCGACAGGCCGGAAACACCATATATTTT.

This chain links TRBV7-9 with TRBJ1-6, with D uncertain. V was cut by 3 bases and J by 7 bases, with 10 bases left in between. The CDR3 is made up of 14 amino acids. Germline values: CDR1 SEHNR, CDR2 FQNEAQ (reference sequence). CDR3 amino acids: CASSLGYQNSPLHF. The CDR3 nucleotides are TGTGCCAGCAGCTTGGGCTACCAGAATTCACCCCTCCACTTT. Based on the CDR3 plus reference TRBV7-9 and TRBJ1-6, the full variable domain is DTGVSQNPRHKITKRGQNVTFRCDPISEHNRLYWYRQTLGQGPEFLTYFQNEAQLEKSRLLSDRFSAERPKGSFSTLEIQRTEQGDSAMYLCASSLGYQNSPLHFGNGTRLTVT.

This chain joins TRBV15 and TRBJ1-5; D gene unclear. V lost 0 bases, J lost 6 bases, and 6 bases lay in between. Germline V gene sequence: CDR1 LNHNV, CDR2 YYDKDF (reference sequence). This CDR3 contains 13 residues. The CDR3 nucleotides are TGTGCCACCAGCAGAGAAGAAGCTCAGCCCCAGCATTTT. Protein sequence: CATSREEAQPQHF.

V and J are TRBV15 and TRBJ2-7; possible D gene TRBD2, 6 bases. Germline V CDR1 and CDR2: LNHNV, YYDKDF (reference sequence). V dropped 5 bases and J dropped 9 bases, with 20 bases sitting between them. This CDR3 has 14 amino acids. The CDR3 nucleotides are TGTGCCACCAGCCCCGAGGAGGGGTCTCTTCGGCAGTACTTC. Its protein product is CATSPEEGSLRQYF.

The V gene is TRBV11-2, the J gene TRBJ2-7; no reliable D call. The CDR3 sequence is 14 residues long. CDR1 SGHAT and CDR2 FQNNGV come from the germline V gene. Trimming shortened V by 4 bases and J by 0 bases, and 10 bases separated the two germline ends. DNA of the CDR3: TGTGCCAGCAGCTACGGCTTTAGCTCCTACGAGCAGTACTTC. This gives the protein CASSYGFSSYEQYF.

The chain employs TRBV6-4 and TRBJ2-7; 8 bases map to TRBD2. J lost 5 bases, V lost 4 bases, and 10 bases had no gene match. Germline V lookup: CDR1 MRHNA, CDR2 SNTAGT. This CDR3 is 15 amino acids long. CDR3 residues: CASSVDGGAGDEQYF. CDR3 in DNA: TGTGCCAGCAGTGTAGACGGGGGGGCGGGGGACGAGCAGTACTTC.

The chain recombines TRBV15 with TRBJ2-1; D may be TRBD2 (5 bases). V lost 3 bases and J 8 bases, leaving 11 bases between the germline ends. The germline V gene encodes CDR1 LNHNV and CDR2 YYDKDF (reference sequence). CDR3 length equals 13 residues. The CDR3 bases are TGTGCCACCAGCAGGGGAGTCTGGGATGAGCAGTTCTTC. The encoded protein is CATSRGVWDEQFF. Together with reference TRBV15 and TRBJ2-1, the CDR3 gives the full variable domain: DAMVIQNPRYQVTQFGKPVTLSCSQTLNHNVMYWYQQKSSQAPKLLFHYYDKDFNNEADTPDNFQSRRPNTSFCFLDIRSPGLGDTAMYLCATSRGVWDEQFFGPGTRLTVL.

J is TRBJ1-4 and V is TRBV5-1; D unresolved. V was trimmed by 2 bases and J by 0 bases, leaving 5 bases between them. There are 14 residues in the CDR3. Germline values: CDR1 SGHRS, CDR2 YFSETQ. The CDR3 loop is CASSLWATNEKLFF. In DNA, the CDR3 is TGCGCCAGCAGCTTATGGGCAACTAATGAAAAACTGTTTTTT.

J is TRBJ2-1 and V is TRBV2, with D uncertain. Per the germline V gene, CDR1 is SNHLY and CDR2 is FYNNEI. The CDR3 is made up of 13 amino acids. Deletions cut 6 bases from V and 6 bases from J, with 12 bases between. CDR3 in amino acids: CASRAPVINEQFF. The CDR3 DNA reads TGTGCCAGCAGGGCTCCAGTGATCAATGAGCAGTTCTTC.

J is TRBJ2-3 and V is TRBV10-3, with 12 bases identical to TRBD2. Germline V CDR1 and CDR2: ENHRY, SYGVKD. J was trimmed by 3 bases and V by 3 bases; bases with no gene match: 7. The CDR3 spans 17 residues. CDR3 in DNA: TGTGCCATCAGTGAAAGTCTAGCGGGAGGGAGGACAGATACGCAGTATTTT. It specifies CAISESLAGGRTDTQYF.

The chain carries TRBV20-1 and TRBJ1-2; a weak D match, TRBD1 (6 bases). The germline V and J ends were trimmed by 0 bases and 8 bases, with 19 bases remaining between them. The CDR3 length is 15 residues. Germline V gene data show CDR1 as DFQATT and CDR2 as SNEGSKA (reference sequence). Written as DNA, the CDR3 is TGCAGTGCTAGAGAGGGGGCCATAAACTATGGCGGCTACACCTTC. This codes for CSAREGAINYGGYTF.

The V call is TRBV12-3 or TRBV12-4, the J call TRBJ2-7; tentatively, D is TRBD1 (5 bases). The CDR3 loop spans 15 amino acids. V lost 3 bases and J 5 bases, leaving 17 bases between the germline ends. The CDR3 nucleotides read TGTGCCAGCAGTTTGTTGACAGCTGTGAGCAACGAGCAGTACTTC. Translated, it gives CASSLLTAVSNEQYF.

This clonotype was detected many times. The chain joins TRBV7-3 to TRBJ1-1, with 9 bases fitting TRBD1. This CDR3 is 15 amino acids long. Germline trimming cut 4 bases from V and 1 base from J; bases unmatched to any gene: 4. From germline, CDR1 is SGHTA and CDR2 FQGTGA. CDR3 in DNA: TGTGCCAGCAGCTCACAGGGGGCTGCGAACACTGAAGCTTTCTTT. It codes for CASSSQGAANTEAFF.

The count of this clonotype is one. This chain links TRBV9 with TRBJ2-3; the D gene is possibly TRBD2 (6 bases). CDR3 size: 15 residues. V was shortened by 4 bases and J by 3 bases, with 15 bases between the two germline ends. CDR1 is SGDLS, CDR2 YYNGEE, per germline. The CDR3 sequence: CASSPLEGPTDTQYF. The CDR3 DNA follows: TGTGCCAGCAGCCCCCTGGAGGGACCAACAGATACGCAGTATTTT.

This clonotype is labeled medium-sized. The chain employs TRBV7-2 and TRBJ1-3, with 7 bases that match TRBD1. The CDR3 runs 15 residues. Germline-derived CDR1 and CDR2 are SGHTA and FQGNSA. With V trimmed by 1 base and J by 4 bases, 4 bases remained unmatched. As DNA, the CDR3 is TGTGCCAGCAGCTTAGTGGGGGACAGAGGAAACACCATATATTTT. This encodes CASSLVGDRGNTIYF.

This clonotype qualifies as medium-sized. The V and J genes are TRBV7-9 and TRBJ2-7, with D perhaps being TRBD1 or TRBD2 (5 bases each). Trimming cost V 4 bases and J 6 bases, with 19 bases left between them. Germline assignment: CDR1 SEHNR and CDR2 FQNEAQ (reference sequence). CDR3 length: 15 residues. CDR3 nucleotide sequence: TGTGCCAGCAGCTCAAAGGGACCGACTGCCGCCGAGCAGTACTTC. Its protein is CASSSKGPTAAEQYF.

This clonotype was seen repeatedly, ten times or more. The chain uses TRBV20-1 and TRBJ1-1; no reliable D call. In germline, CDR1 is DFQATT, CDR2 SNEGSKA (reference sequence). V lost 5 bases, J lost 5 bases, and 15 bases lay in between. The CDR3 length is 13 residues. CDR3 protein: CSAHVTRVTEAFF. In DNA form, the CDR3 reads TGCAGTGCTCACGTGACAAGGGTTACTGAAGCTTTCTTT.

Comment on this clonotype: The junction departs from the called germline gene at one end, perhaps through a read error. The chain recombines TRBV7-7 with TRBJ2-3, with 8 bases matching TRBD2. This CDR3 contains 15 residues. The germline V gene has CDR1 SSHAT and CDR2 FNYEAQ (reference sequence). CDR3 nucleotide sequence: TGTGCTAGCAGCTCTAGCGGGCTAAGCACAGATACGCAGTATTTT. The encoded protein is CASSSSGLSTDTQYF.

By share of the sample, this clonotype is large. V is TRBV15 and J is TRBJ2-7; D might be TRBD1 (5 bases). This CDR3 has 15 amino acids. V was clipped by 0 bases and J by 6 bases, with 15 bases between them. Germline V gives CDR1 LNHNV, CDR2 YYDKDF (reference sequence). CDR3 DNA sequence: TGTGCCACCAGCAGAGATCGGACACCGCTGGGCGAGCAGTACTTC. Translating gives CATSRDRTPLGEQYF.

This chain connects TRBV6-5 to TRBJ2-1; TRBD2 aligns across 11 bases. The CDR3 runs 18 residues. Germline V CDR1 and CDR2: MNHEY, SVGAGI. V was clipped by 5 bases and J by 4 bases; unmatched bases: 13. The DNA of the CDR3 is TGTGCCAGCAGTATTACACCGACTAGCGGGATTCTGTACAATGAGCAGTTCTTC. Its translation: CASSITPTSGILYNEQFF.

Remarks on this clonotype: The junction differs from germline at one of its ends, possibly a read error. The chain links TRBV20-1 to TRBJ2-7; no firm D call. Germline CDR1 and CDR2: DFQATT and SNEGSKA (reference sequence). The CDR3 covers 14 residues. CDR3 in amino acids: CSARGKGFTYEQYF. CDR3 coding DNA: TGCAGTGCCAGAGGCAAGGGCTTTACCTACGAGCAGTACTTC.

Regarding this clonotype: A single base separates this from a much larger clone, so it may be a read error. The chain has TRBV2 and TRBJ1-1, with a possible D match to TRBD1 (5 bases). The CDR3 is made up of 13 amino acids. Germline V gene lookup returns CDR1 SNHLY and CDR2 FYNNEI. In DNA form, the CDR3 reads TGTGACAGCTCCCTGGGGCAGTACTATGAAGCTTTCTTT. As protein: CDSSLGQYYEAFF.